These 6 T cell receptor delta chains were all obtained from the same sample, sequenced in a study of γδ T cells in repeated Plasmodium falciparum infection. TCRdb called clones from the multiplex PCR reads again using CATT. The table has 80,000 to 95,000 delta-chain clones, 1.4% to 1.5% seen once. Vgamma9/Vdelta2+ and Vdelta2-negative gammadelta T cells were flow-sorted from PBMC for bulk sequencing. Sequencing used gamma-delta T cells from blood. Every receptor here comes from a pool of human donors (malaria-infected and uninfected, not separated).

This clone was seen many times. The mismatch at residue 15 between this DNA's translation and the TCRdb protein of a much larger clone likely reflects a read error; the protein shown is translated from the DNA. The CDR3 DNA reads TGTGCCTGTGAAGGGATACGCGAAGGGAAAGCATCCCCAGATAGACTCATCTTT. Translating it yields CACEGIREGKASPDRLIF. The V call is TRDV2, the J call TRDJ1, with 8 bases matching TRDD3. The CDR3 is 18 amino acids. The V gene's germline CDR1 is GEAIGNYY and CDR2 EKD.

At least ten counts were recorded for this clone. Within the sample, other DNA sequences also encode this same CDR3. The chain recombines TRDV1 with TRDJ1; unclear D gene. The CDR3 spans 12 residues. V lost 4 bases to trimming and J lost 6 bases, with 9 bases between them. The germline V gene encodes CDR1 TSWWSYY and CDR2 QGS. For the CDR3, the DNA is TGTGCTCTTGGGGTCTCGCTAAATAAACTCATCTTT. This encodes CALGVSLNKLIF.

The sample holds many counts of this clone. The identical CDR3 is also encoded by other nucleotide sequences in the sample. J is TRDJ1 and V is TRDV1; 9 bases are a match to TRDD3. Trimming cost V 4 bases and J 0 bases; bases outside gene matches: 21. Germline V CDR1 and CDR2: TSWWSYY, QGS. There are 21 residues in the CDR3. The CDR3 DNA reads TGTGCTCTTGGGGGACCCTCCCCGTACTGGGGGACCCGAACGTACACCGATAAACTCATCTTT. It specifies CALGGPSPYWGTRTYTDKLIF.

A note on this clone: It differs at one base from a far larger clone, so likely a read error. The same CDR3 is also encoded by other DNA sequences in this sample. The chain is built from TRDV2 and TRDJ1; 7 bases align to TRDD3. Germline matching of the DNA provided the J gene here, since TCRdb leaves it blank. The trim removed 3 bases at V and 0 bases at J, leaving 18 bases unmatched. The CDR3 covers 19 residues. Germline CDR1 is GEAIGNYY and CDR2 is EKD. In DNA form, the CDR3 reads TGTGCCTGTGACTCCCCTTCTAAGGGGGATCCCACCCACACCGATAAACTCATCTTT. It specifies CACDSPSKGDPTHTDKLIF.

This clone was found many times. At residue 8, the DNA translation does not agree with TCRdb's protein; the protein displayed here is the one encoded by the DNA. This chain joins TRDV1 and TRDJ2, with TRDD3 matching over 8 bases. V was pared by 7 bases and J by 2 bases, with 12 bases of the junction left unmatched. Germline loops: CDR1 TSWWSYY, CDR2 QGS. This CDR3 spans 17 amino acids. The CDR3 loop reads CALVLGGCAGLTAQLFF. CDR3 DNA sequence: TGTGCTCTTGTTCTTGGGGGATGCGCGGGGTTGACAGCACAACTCTTCTTT.

Concerning this clone: The protein held in TCRdb is that of a much larger clone and does not match this DNA's translation at residue 6, likely because of a read error; the protein shown is translated from the DNA. V gene TRDV2 combines with J gene TRDJ3; 12 nucleotides align to TRDD3. Assignment of the J gene here rests on matching the DNA to germline, because TCRdb gives none. The CDR3 has 23 amino acids. The germline V gene has CDR1 GEAIGNYY and CDR2 EKD. J gave up 0 bases and V 0 bases, and 14 bases lay outside the gene matches. DNA for the CDR3: TGTGCCTGTGACACCGTGTGGGTACTGGGGGATACACGGGGCTCCTGGGACACCCGACAGATGTTTTTC. It specifies CACDTVWVLGDTRGSWDTRQMFF.